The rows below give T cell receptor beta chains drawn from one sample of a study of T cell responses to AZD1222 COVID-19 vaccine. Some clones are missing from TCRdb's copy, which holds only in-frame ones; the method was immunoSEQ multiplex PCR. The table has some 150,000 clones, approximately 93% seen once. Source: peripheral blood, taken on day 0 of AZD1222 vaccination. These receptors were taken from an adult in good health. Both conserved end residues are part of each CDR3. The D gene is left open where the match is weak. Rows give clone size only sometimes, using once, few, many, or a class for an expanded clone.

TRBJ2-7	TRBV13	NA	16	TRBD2	TGTGCCAGCAGCCAGGGACTAGCGGGGGGGGCCTACGAGCAGTACTTC	CASSQGLAGGAYEQYF
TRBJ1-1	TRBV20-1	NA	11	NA	TGCAGTGCACGGTTGAACACTGAAGCTTTCTTT	CSARLNTEAFF
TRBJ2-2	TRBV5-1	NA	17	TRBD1	TGCGCCAGCAGCTTGGCCAGGGGGCCCGCGAACACCGGGGAGCTGTTTTTT	CASSLARGPANTGELFF
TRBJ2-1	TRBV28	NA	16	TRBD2	TGTGCCAGCAGAACCACGGGACTAGCGGGATACAATGAGCAGTTCTTC	CASRTTGLAGYNEQFF
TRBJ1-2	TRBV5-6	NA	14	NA	TGTGCCAGCAGCTTGGGGGGCGGGGCACGGGGCTACACCTTC	CASSLGGGARGYTF
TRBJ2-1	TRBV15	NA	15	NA	TGTGCCACCAGCAGAACTGACAGCTCCTACAATGAGCAGTTCTTC	CATSRTDSSYNEQFF
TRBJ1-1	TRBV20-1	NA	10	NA	TGCAGTGCTTTAACAGCTGAAGCTTTCTTT	CSALTAEAFF
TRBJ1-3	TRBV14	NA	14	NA	TGTGCCAGCAGCCAAGTCCACCCCGGGGGCACCATATATTTT	CASSQVHPGGTIYF
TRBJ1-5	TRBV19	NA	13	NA	TGTGCCAGTAGTATAGCCGGTAATCAGCCCCAGCATTTT	CASSIAGNQPQHF
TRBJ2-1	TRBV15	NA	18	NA	TGTGCCACCAGCAGAGATTCCTACGGCGGCATCTTAGGAGATGAGCAGTTCTTC	CATSRDSYGGILGDEQFF
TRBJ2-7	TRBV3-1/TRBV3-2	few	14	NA	TGTGCCAGCAGCCAAGGGACCCTCGCGGGCGAGCAGTACTTC	CASSQGTLAGEQYF
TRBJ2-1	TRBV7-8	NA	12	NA	TGTGCCAGCAGCTTAGATTTTGGGGAGCAGTTCTTC	CASSLDFGEQFF
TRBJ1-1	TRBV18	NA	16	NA	TGTGCCAGCTCACCCGGGACCGATCTCGGGGGCACTGAAGCTTTCTTT	CASSPGTDLGGTEAFF